The sequence of this TCR beta chain was determined in a study of blood T cell repertoires in COVID-19. At the level of the study: Samples came from the United States, Italy and Spain, spanning acute and convalescent COVID-19.

This clone was seen once. The assay was immunoSEQ multiplex PCR, and TCRdb's table has in-frame clones only and misses some. Found here are around 320,000 clones, about 90% of them singletons; the top ten hold around 10%. The germline gives CDR1 SEHNR, CDR2 FQNEAQ (reference sequence). This CDR3 spans 15 amino acids. V was pared by 5 bases and J by 1 base, with 14 bases between. The sequencing input was peripheral blood. The V call is TRBV7-9, the J call TRBJ2-5; a weak D match, TRBD2 (5 bases). This TCR was sampled from a woman aged 30 to 39 with COVID-19, enrolled during active disease. DNA for the CDR3: TGTGCCAGCAGCCCGGGATCGGGTAGCCAAGAGACCCAGTACTTC. Protein product: CASSPGSGSQETQYF.